These T cell receptor beta chains were read from a single sample in a study of T cell changes during pregnancy in multiple sclerosis. The repertoire was sequenced with immunoSEQ multiplex PCR; TCRdb's copy has only in-frame clones and lacks some. In the table there are about 73,000 clones, 75% to 90% of which are singletons. The sample consisted of peripheral blood, taken after pregnancy. All receptors derive from a female donor in good health, enrolled as a control in a pregnancy study. Each CDR3 is given with its conserved first and last residue. The D gene is left open where the match is weak. Rows may omit the clone size; those that give it use once, few, many or a size class.

cdr3_length	v_call	d_call	clone_size	j_call	cdr3_nt	cdr3_aa
13	TRBV6-5	.	once	TRBJ1-1	TGTGCCAGCAGTTACGTAAAAGTCGGTGAAGCTTTCTTT	CASSYVKVGEAFF
14	TRBV25-1	.	.	TRBJ1-1	TGTGCCAGCAGTGAGGTAGACAGGCGCACTGAAGCTTTCTTT	CASSEVDRRTEAFF
14	TRBV7-2	TRBD1	.	TRBJ1-1	TGTGCCAGCAGCTCAATTACAGGGGGCACTGAAGCTTTCTTT	CASSSITGGTEAFF
15	TRBV6-1	TRBD2	.	TRBJ2-5	TGTGCCAGCAGTGCCGTAGGACTAGCGGGGGAGACCCAGTACTTC	CASSAVGLAGETQYF
14	TRBV29-1	TRBD1	once	TRBJ1-2	TGCAGCGTCCGAGACAGGGGATTTAACTATGGCTACACCTTC	CSVRDRGFNYGYTF
15	TRBV29-1	TRBD1	.	TRBJ2-7	TGCAGCGTTGGACCCGGGGACAGGGGACGTGGGGAGCAGTACTTC	CSVGPGDRGRGEQYF
15	TRBV27	.	.	TRBJ1-5	TGTGCCAGCAGTTTGAGCGGACTTAGCAATCAGCCCCAGCATTTT	CASSLSGLSNQPQHF
11	TRBV14	.	.	TRBJ2-7	TGTGCCAGCAGCCTTATTTACGAGCAGTACTTC	CASSLIYEQYF
12	TRBV7-9	.	.	TRBJ2-7	TGTGCCAGCAGCTTCCTAGGAGGGGAGCAGTACTTC	CASSFLGGEQYF
13	TRBV19	.	.	TRBJ1-2	TGTGCCAGTACCCGGGACACCTACTATGGCTACACCTTC	CASTRDTYYGYTF
14	TRBV18	TRBD1	.	TRBJ1-5	TGTGCCAGCTCACCGGACAGGGATGTACAGCCCCAGCATTTT	CASSPDRDVQPQHF
17	TRBV4-1	TRBD2	.	TRBJ2-4	TGCGCCAGCAGCCAAGAGGCTAGCGGGAATGCCAAAAACATTCAGTACTTC	CASSQEASGNAKNIQYF
12	TRBV6-1	.	.	TRBJ1-2	TGTGCCAGCAGGGAGGCCGAGGGCGGCTACACCTTC	CASREAEGGYTF
15	TRBV5-4	.	.	TRBJ2-4	TGTGCCAGCAGCCCGGACAGCTCAGCCAAAAACATTCAGTACTTC	CASSPDSSAKNIQYF
19	TRBV4-1	TRBD2	.	TRBJ2-4	TGCGCCAGCAGCCAAGATAGGGCGGCGGGGGGGCCGGACAAAAACATTCAGTACTTC	CASSQDRAAGGPDKNIQYF
15	TRBV5-1	.	.	TRBJ2-5	TGCGCCAGCAGCTTACTTAGCGGAGGCCAAGAGACCCAGTACTTC	CASSLLSGGQETQYF
12	TRBV27	.	.	TRBJ1-5	TGTGCCAGCAGTCGGGACAATCAGCCCCAGCATTTT	CASSRDNQPQHF
12	TRBV7-2	.	.	TRBJ2-3	TGTGCCAGCAGCCCGGGCGGGAATACGCAGTATTTT	CASSPGGNTQYF
15	TRBV6-5	TRBD1	.	TRBJ2-1	TGTGCCAGCAGCCGCGACAGGGGGCGCCCCGGTGAGCAGTTCTTC	CASSRDRGRPGEQFF
15	TRBV18	TRBD1	few	TRBJ2-7	TGTGCCAGCTCACCAAAACCGGGACAGAACTACGAGCAGTACTTC	CASSPKPGQNYEQYF
17	TRBV19	TRBD1	.	TRBJ2-5	TGTGCCAGTAGTATGGGAACCGGGACAGCGTACCAAGAGACCCAGTACTTC	CASSMGTGTAYQETQYF
12	TRBV7-9	.	.	TRBJ1-2	TGTGCCAGCAGCCAAGACAGTTGGGGCTACACCTTC	CASSQDSWGYTF
14	TRBV27	.	.	TRBJ1-5	TGTGCCAGCAGTTTAGGAGGGAGCAATCAGCCCCAGCATTTT	CASSLGGSNQPQHF
12	TRBV19	TRBD1	.	TRBJ2-1	TGTGCCAGCTCCGACAGGGTTGGTGAGCAGTTCTTC	CASSDRVGEQFF
12	TRBV30	TRBD1	.	TRBJ1-2	TGTGCCTGGAGTTGGACAGGGAGCGGCTACACCTTC	CAWSWTGSGYTF
14	TRBV5-8	TRBD2	.	TRBJ2-5	TGTGCCAGCAGCTCGGGACTAGCGGGAGAGACCCAGTACTTC	CASSSGLAGETQYF
13	TRBV30	.	.	TRBJ1-1	TGTGCCTGGATCTCGGATCTGACTACTGAAGCTTTCTTT	CAWISDLTTEAFF
16	TRBV11-3	TRBD2	few	TRBJ2-1	TGTGCCAGCAGGCTAACACCGGGACTAGCGGGGAATGAGCAGTTCTTC	CASRLTPGLAGNEQFF
16	TRBV5-3	TRBD2	.	TRBJ2-1	TGTGCCAGAAGCACGTTAGCGGGGGGCCCTTACAATGAGCAGTTCTTC	CARSTLAGGPYNEQFF
16	TRBV7-2	.	.	TRBJ2-5	TGTGCCAGCAGCTTAATGCGAAACTCGGGCCAAGAGACCCAGTACTTC	CASSLMRNSGQETQYF
15	TRBV2	.	.	TRBJ2-5	TGTGCCAGCAGTGAAAAAGGGCTAGCCCACGGGACCCAGTACTTC	CASSEKGLAHGTQYF
19	TRBV5-4	TRBD2	.	TRBJ2-1	TGTGCCAGCAGCTTTGAGCGGGGGACCAACCCGAGCTCCTACAATGAGCAGTTCTTC	CASSFERGTNPSSYNEQFF
16	TRBV4-1	TRBD2	.	TRBJ2-2	TGCGCCAGCAGCCAGCCAGCGGGAGAGGGCACCGGGGAGCTGTTTTTT	CASSQPAGEGTGELFF
15	TRBV7-9	.	.	TRBJ2-3	TGTGCCAGCAGCTTAGTCCCGGGACACACAGATACGCAGTATTTT	CASSLVPGHTDTQYF
17	TRBV19	TRBD1	.	TRBJ1-1	TGTGCCAGTAGTACCCTAGTCGGACAGGGAGGTTCCACTGAAGCTTTCTTT	CASSTLVGQGGSTEAFF
11	TRBV25-1	.	.	TRBJ2-2	TGTGCCAGCAGCCGGACCGGGGAGCTGTTTTTT	CASSRTGELFF
17	TRBV7-6	TRBD1	few	TRBJ1-6	TGTGCCAGCAGCTTAGGGCCGACAGGGGCCTATAATTCACCCCTCCACTTT	CASSLGPTGAYNSPLHF
14	TRBV5-1	TRBD1	few	TRBJ2-7	TGCGCCAGCAGCTTGTACGGGACAGGGGACGAGCAGTACTTC	CASSLYGTGDEQYF
17	TRBV5-1	TRBD1	.	TRBJ2-7	TGCGCCAGCAGCTTGGAGGGGGCAGGGTTAAGCTCCTACGAGCAGTACTTC	CASSLEGAGLSSYEQYF
16	TRBV30	TRBD1	.	TRBJ2-3	TGTGCCTGGAGACTGGCAGGGGGTTGGAGCGCAGATACGCAGTATTTT	CAWRLAGGWSADTQYF
10	TRBV20-1	.	.	TRBJ1-2	TGCAGTGCTCCAGGGTTTGGCTACACCTTC	CSAPGFGYTF
13	TRBV7-9	TRBD1	.	TRBJ2-4	TGTGCCAGCAGCCCCGGGGACAGGGCTCTTCAGTACTTC	CASSPGDRALQYF
17	TRBV27	TRBD1	.	TRBJ1-5	TGTGCCAGCAGTTACAACAGGGGGGGATATAGCAATCAGCCCCAGCATTTT	CASSYNRGGYSNQPQHF
13	TRBV30	TRBD1	once	TRBJ2-5	TGTGCCTGGAGTCGACAGGGGGAAGAGACCCAGTACTTC	CAWSRQGEETQYF
15	TRBV30	TRBD2	.	TRBJ2-1	TGTGCCTGGAGTGTACGGGGGGGGGCCCTCCATGAGCAGTTCTTC	CAWSVRGGALHEQFF
11	TRBV6-1	.	.	TRBJ1-1	TGTGCCAGCACAGCGTTGACTGAAGCTTTCTTT	CASTALTEAFF
13	TRBV5-4	.	.	TRBJ1-1	TGTGCCAGCAGCTTGGGACAGGCCGATGAAGCTTTCTTT	CASSLGQADEAFF
16	TRBV19	.	.	TRBJ2-2	TGTGCCAGTAGTATCCGATTGGGAGAGGGTACCGGGGAGCTGTTTTTT	CASSIRLGEGTGELFF